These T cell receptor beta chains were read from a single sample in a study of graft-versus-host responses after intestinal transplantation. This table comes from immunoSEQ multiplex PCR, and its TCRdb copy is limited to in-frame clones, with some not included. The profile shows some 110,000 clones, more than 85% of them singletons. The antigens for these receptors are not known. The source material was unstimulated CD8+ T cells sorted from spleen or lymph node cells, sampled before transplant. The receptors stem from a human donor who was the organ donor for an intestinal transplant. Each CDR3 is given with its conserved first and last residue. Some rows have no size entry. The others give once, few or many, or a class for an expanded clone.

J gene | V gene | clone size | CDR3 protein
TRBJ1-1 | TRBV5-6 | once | CASSLGVRNTEAFF
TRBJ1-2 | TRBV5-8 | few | CASSVTVFYGYTF
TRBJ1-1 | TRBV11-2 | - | CASTPGREAFF
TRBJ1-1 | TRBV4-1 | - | CASSQKTGTMNTEAFF
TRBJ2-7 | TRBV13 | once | CASSLGMTPLEQYF
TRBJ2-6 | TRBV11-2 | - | CASSLGTALRANVLTF
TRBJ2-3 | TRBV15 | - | CATSRVASGSWGSTDTQYF
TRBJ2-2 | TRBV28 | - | CASSPREHNTGELFF
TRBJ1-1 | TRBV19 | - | CASSSFLRSMNTEAFF
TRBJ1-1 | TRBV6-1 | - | CASSEETGLLNTEAFF
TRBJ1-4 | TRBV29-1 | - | CSVHRGVGRGEKLFF
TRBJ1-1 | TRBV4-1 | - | CASSQGALNTEAFF
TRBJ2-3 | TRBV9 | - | CASSAANSGGDTQYF
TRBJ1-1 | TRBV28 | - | CASSLDGEAQNTEAFF
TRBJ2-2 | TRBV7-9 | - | CASSLDTFANTGELFF
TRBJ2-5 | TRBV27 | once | CASSFLQETQYF
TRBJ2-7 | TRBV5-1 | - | CASGTGTGDEQYF
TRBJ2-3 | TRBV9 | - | CASSVGPGEVDRDTQYF
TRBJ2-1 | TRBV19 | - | CASSIDGILYNEQFF
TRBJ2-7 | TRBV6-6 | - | CATSGRSYEQYF
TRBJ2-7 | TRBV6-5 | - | CASSYGARGEQYF
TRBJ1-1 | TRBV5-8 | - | CASSLGEYTEAFF
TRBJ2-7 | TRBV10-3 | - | CATIAGSGYEQYF
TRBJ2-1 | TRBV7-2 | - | CASSLTGSYNEQFF
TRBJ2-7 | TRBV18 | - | CASSDSYEQYF
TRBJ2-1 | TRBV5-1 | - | CASSSGGREQFF
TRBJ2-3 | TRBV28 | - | CASTESGTTGVTTDTQYF
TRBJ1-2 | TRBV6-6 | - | CASSYLRTGVVGGTF
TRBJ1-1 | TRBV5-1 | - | CASSLGQMNTEAFF
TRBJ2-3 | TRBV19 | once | CASSMNFGLAGSMFLDTQYF
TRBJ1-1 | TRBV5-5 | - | CASSVPRGPHNTEAFF
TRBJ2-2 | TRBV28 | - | CASSFAGELFF
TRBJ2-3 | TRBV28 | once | CASRSLLAGVGDTQYF
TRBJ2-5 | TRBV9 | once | CASSVEGTNKETQYF
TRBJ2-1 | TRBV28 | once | CASSLEVAGDGEQFF
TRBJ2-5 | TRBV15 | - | CATSRVVLAETQYF
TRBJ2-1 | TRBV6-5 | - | CASIFGSSSYNEQFF
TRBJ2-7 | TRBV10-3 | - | CAISEGYEQYF
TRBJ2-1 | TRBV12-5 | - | CASGLVGTGGPVGQFF
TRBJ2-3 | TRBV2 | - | CASSEPTSGSDPSADTQYF
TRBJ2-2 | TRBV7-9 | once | CAVELRTGELFF
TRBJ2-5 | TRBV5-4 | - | CASSLASGRETQYF
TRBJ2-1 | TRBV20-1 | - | CSARVGNEQFF
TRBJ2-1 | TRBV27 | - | CASSLGLAGDNEQFF
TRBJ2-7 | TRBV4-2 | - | CASSQVADQTYEQYF
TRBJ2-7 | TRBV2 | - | CASSGDIGSAGTPVLEQYF
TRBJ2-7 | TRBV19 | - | CASRGLAEAVQYF
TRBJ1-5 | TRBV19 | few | CASSSGDQPQHF
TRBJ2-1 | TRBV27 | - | CASSLTGSSYNEQFF
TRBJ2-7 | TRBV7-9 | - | CASSSQAGGPYEQYF
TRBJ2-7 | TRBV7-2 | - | CASSLPGGYEQYF
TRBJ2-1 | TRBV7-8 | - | CASSLADRGPNEQFF
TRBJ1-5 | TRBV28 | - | CASSFEGRQPQHF
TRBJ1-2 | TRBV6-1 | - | CASSQTTGGTRGYTF
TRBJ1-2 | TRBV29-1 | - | CSVAGTYGYTF